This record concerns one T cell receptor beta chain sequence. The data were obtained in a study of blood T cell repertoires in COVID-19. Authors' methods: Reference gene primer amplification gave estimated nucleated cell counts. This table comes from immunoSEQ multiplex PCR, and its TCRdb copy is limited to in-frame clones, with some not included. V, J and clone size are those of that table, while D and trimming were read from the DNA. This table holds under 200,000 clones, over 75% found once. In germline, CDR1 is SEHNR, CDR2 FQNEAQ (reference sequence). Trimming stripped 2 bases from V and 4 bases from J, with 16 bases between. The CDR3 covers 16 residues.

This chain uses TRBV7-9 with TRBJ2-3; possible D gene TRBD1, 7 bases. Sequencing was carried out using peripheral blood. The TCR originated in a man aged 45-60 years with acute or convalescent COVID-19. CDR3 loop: CASSLIGGRGADTQYF. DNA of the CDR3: TGTGCCAGCAGCTTAATCGGGGGCAGGGGGGCAGATACGCAGTATTTT.